The rows below give T cell receptor beta chains drawn from one sample of a study of T cells expressing NK-cell markers. TCRdb re-called the 5' RACE reads and gives one entry per CDR3 protein, without DNA. Its table records hundreds of thousands of distinct CDR3 sequences. Sequencing was performed on blood T cells: a sorted CD56 or NKG2C T cell subset, CD4+ or CD8+ T cells, or bulk PBMC T cells (not recorded which). The receptors were sampled from a woman between 18 and 70 years old in good health. The CDR3 runs from the conserved cysteine through the conserved F or W.

CDR3 length,V gene,J gene,CDR3 protein
15,TRBV11-2,TRBJ2-4,CASSLAPTGTGVWYF
13,TRBV29-1,TRBJ2-1,CSVDGSSYNEQFF
16,TRBV5-1,TRBJ2-5,CASSPPGQGSQETQYF
13,TRBV20-1,TRBJ1-1,CSARDGLNTEAFF
13,TRBV7-3,TRBJ1-4,CASSPQPAGELFF
15,TRBV6-1,TRBJ2-2,CASRGDRANTGELFF
14,TRBV6-1,TRBJ2-5,CASSSPGWEETQYF
16,TRBV5-1,TRBJ2-2,CASSLVIAGGTGELFF
14,TRBV7-9,TRBJ2-1,CASTRGGSHNEQFF
15,TRBV12-3/TRBV12-4,TRBJ2-2,CASSLSPLGTGELFF
15,TRBV6-5,TRBJ1-1,CASSYSGTAFTEAFF
15,TRBV7-2,TRBJ1-1,CASSARTGGNTEAFF
15,TRBV20-1,TRBJ2-2,CSARAAVANTGELFF
15,TRBV18,TRBJ1-4,CASSPGVGANEKLFF
13,TRBV6-5,TRBJ2-5,CASRTSAQETQYF
16,TRBV15,TRBJ1-6,CATSRGRGSFNSPLHF
14,TRBV20-1,TRBJ2-5,CSARSGTLQETQYF
15,TRBV12-3/TRBV12-4,TRBJ1-6,CASNNLQLYNSPLHF
14,TRBV3-1,TRBJ2-1,CASSHGTGANEQFF
14,TRBV12-3/TRBV12-4,TRBJ2-2,CASSPGQGTGELFF
16,TRBV7-2,TRBJ2-7,CASSSGLAQPTYEQYF
13,TRBV5-1,TRBJ2-5,CASSLGRAETQYF
15,TRBV29-1,TRBJ2-1,CSVEPLGGAGHEQFF
16,TRBV11-1,TRBJ2-5,CASSQRGTVKGETQYF
12,TRBV18,TRBJ1-5,CASSRQNQPQHF
16,TRBV7-9,TRBJ2-1,CASSRDPPSSYNEQFF
13,TRBV12-3/TRBV12-4,TRBJ1-2,CASSLESRWSYTF
15,TRBV20-1,TRBJ1-3,CSARGGTGFGNTIYF
14,TRBV5-1,TRBJ2-5,CASSPAPSMETQYF
12,TRBV7-3,TRBJ2-2,CASSLNKGELFF
14,TRBV5-1,TRBJ1-6,CASSVAPTNSPLHF
14,TRBV7-9,TRBJ2-7,CASSLDSPLYEQYF
13,TRBV20-1,TRBJ2-7,CSARRGLVYEQYF
15,TRBV12-3/TRBV12-4,TRBJ1-5,CASSFGPGANQPQHF
14,TRBV29-1,TRBJ1-6,CSVNFGTGSSPLHF
11,TRBV29-1,TRBJ2-2,CSVANTGELFF
17,TRBV11-2,TRBJ2-5,CASSRRGTGVAQETQYF
15,TRBV10-3,TRBJ2-1,CAISEQSRESNEQFF
14,TRBV7-8,TRBJ1-2,CASSSKRQVQGYTF
15,TRBV2,TRBJ2-5,CASNRQGFVSETQYF
16,TRBV6-5,TRBJ2-5,CASSESRGPYQETQYF
13,TRBV20-1,TRBJ1-6,CSASVRENSPLHF